The 26 T cell receptor beta chains below come from one sample, sequenced in a study of somatic mutations in cytotoxic T cells in rheumatoid arthritis. Clones were read by immunoSEQ multiplex PCR, and TCRdb kept only the in-frame ones, dropping some. The sample consists of 13,000 or so clones, 82% of them appearing once. Sequenced input: CD8+ T cells sorted from blood. The receptors stem from an adult with rheumatoid arthritis.

This clone was seen a single time. The V call is TRBV9, the J call TRBJ2-5; D perhaps matches TRBD1 (5 bases). TRBJ2-7 explains the end of the DNA better; the J call may be wrong. The CDR3 is 13 residues long. CDR1 is SGDLS and CDR2 is YYNGEE in the germline V gene. CDR3 sequence reads: CASSPDSHYEQYF. In DNA form, the CDR3 reads TGTGCCAGCAGCCCCGACAGTCACTACGAGCAGTACTTC.

The chain is built from TRBV6-5 and TRBJ1-1, with 8 nucleotides matching TRBD1. Germline V gene sequence: CDR1 MNHEY, CDR2 SVGAGI. This CDR3 is 15 amino acids long. V lost 4 bases and J lost 0; bases outside the gene matches: 4. Here the CDR3 reads CASSLGQGLNTEAFF. CDR3 coding DNA: TGTGCCAGCAGTTTAGGACAGGGTCTGAACACTGAAGCTTTCTTT.

This clone showed up just a few times. The chain uses TRBV5-4 and TRBJ2-3; D gene ambiguous. Germline CDR1 is SGHNT and CDR2 is YYREEE (reference sequence). With 4 bases removed from V and 0 bases from J, the gap between germline ends came to 15 bases. This CDR3 is built from 16 residues. CDR3 sequence (DNA): TGTGCCAGCAGCCCCGTCCATCAAGCTAGCACAGATACGCAGTATTTT. It translates to CASSPVHQASTDTQYF.

The chain couples TRBV7-6 to TRBJ1-1; D call uncertain. V shed 2 bases and J shed 3 bases, with 10 bases lying between them. The CDR3 extends over 14 amino acids. CDR1 and CDR2 (germline): SGHVS, FNYEAQ. The CDR3 here is CASSLWVGDTEAFF. The CDR3 DNA sequence: TGTGCCAGCAGCTTATGGGTCGGAGACACTGAAGCTTTCTTT.

This chain joins TRBV27 and TRBJ2-1; 9 bases map to TRBD2. CDR1 and CDR2 from the germline V gene are MNHEY and SMNVEV (reference sequence). The CDR3 has 16 amino acids. V gave up 6 bases and J gave up 2 bases; unmatched junction bases: 8. The CDR3 region has the DNA TGTGCCAGCAGAAACTTAGCGGGGGTAACCTACAATGAGCAGTTCTTC. Protein sequence: CASRNLAGVTYNEQFF.

This chain links TRBV9 with TRBJ1-2; 9 bases align to TRBD1. This CDR3 has 13 amino acids. Germline trimming cut 4 bases from V and 6 bases from J; bases unmatched to any gene: 4. Germline V CDR1 and CDR2: SGDLS, YYNGEE. As DNA, the CDR3 is TGTGCCAGCAGCCTCCGGGACAGGGATGGCTACACCTTC. Residues: CASSLRDRDGYTF. The whole variable domain, remainder taken from reference TRBV9 and TRBJ1-2, is DSGVTQTPKHLITATGQRVTLRCSPRSGDLSVYWYQQSLDQGLQFLIQYYNGEERAKGNILERFSAQQFPDLHSELNLSSLELGDSALYFCASSLRDRDGYTFGSGTRLTVV.

The chain uses TRBV27 and TRBJ2-7, with 7 bases identical to TRBD2. Germline values: CDR1 MNHEY, CDR2 SMNVEV (reference sequence). There are 13 residues in the CDR3. The J segment lost 6 bases and the V segment lost 6 bases, leaving 8 bases of the junction unmatched. In DNA form, the CDR3 reads TGTGCCAGCAGCCGGGGGGATCGGGGCGAGCAGTACTTC. Protein product: CASSRGDRGEQYF.

This clone came up once. V and J are TRBV19 and TRBJ2-7; no clear D. The CDR3 contains 15 residues. The V gene lost 1 base and the J gene lost 0 bases, with 10 bases spanning the gap. Germline CDR1 LNHDA, CDR2 SQIVND (reference sequence). CDR3 bases: TGTGCCAGTAGTATAGGATCGCATAGCTCCTACGAGCAGTACTTC. Residues: CASSIGSHSSYEQYF.

This chain connects TRBV27 to TRBJ1-5, with 7 bases that match TRBD1. Germline values: CDR1 MNHEY, CDR2 SMNVEV (reference sequence). The CDR3 loop spans 14 amino acids. V was pared by 6 bases and J by 5 bases, with 7 bases of the junction left unmatched. The CDR3 is CASRPQGMDQPQHF. For the CDR3, the DNA is TGTGCCAGCAGACCACAGGGGATGGATCAGCCCCAGCATTTT.

This chain uses TRBV7-3 with TRBJ2-1; D gene unclear. The CDR3 length is 13 residues. Germline CDR1 reads SGHTA; CDR2 reads FQGTGA. V shed 4 bases and J shed 4 bases, with 8 bases lying between them. The CDR3, as DNA: TGTGCCAGCAGCTCCCCCCAGTACAATGAGCAGTTCTTC. This encodes CASSSPQYNEQFF.

This clone was observed a handful of times. The CDR3, as DNA: TGTGCCAGCAGCTTAAGAGGTTCGAATAATGAGCAGTTCTTC. Translation gives CASSLRGSNNEQFF. The rearrangement joins TRBV7-9 to TRBJ2-1; D is unresolved. The CDR3 is 14 amino acids. V was pared by 2 bases and J by 7 bases, with 12 bases between. Germline loops: CDR1 SEHNR, CDR2 FQNEAQ (reference sequence).

The chain recombines TRBV5-1 with TRBJ2-7; D may be TRBD1 (6 bases). Germline V gives CDR1 SGHRS, CDR2 YFSETQ. Trimming took off 4 bases at V and 4 bases at J, with 18 bases between the two ends. This CDR3 is built from 15 residues. CDR3 in DNA: TGCGCCAGCAGCCGACAACAGGGAATCTATTACGAGCAGTACTTC. Its translation: CASSRQQGIYYEQYF.

The rearrangement links TRBV2 to TRBJ2-1; a possible D gene is TRBD1 (5 bases). The CDR3 has 15 amino acids. The V gene lost 6 bases and the J gene lost 4 bases, with 16 bases spanning the gap. Germline CDR1 and CDR2: SNHLY and FYNNEI. This CDR3 is CASSPYAQEYNEQFF. CDR3 nucleotide sequence: TGTGCCAGCAGCCCCTATGCACAGGAATACAATGAGCAGTTCTTC.

This clone was seen a single time. The rearrangement joins TRBV2 to TRBJ2-1; the match to TRBD2 covers 9 bases. V was pared by 4 bases and J by 5 bases, with 6 bases of the junction left unmatched. The CDR3 has 15 residues. Per the germline V gene, CDR1 is SNHLY and CDR2 is FYNNEI. In nucleotides, the CDR3 is TGTGCCAGCAGTGGTTGGCTAGCGGGAAACAATGAGCAGTTCTTC. Its translation is CASSGWLAGNNEQFF.

V and J are TRBV19 and TRBJ1-3; no clear D. The CDR3 extends over 14 amino acids. V lost 7 bases, J lost 5 bases, and 15 bases lay in between. Per germline, CDR1 LNHDA and CDR2 SQIVND (reference sequence). Here the CDR3 DNA reads TGTGCCAGTATCCAAGGCGGTCTGAGAAACACCATATATTTT. As protein: CASIQGGLRNTIYF. The entire variable domain, with the rest obtained from reference TRBV19 and TRBJ1-3, is as follows: DGGITQSPKYLFRKEGQNVTLSCEQNLNHDAMYWYRQDPGQGLRLIYYSQIVNDFQKGDIAEGYSVSREKKESFPLTVTSAQKNPTAFYLCASIQGGLRNTIYFGEGSWLTVV.

The genes are TRBV7-9 and TRBJ1-1, with 7 bases fitting TRBD1. This CDR3 region has 18 residues. Looked up from germline, CDR1 is SEHNR and CDR2 is FQNEAQ (reference sequence). V lost 2 bases to trimming and J lost 6 bases; unmatched junction nucleotides: 18. Here the CDR3 DNA reads TGTGCCAGCAGCTTAATAAGGGGGCCCGGGGCCGGGGCGGCTGAAGCTTTCTTT. Translation gives CASSLIRGPGAGAAEAFF.

This clone is labeled as medium-sized. The chain recombines TRBV19 with TRBJ1-2, with D uncertain. CDR1 is LNHDA, CDR2 SQIVND, per germline (reference sequence). V gave up 9 bases and J gave up 4 bases, with 21 bases separating them. CDR3 length equals 15 residues. CDR3 DNA: TGTGCCAGCTTCATGCGACGTCCCTTGATCTATGGCTACACCTTC. As protein: CASFMRRPLIYGYTF.

The V and J genes are TRBV30 and TRBJ2-1; no definite D call. Germline CDR1 reads GTSNPN; CDR2 reads SVGIG (reference sequence). CDR3 length: 14 amino acids. V lost 3 bases to trimming and J lost 6 bases, with 15 bases between them. For the CDR3, the DNA is TGTGCCTGGAGCTTGGGTACTTCATCCAATGAGCAGTTCTTC. Translated: CAWSLGTSSNEQFF.

This clone has just one count. The rearrangement joins TRBV5-4 to TRBJ2-7; tentative D call: TRBD2 (5 bases). Germline loops: CDR1 SGHNT, CDR2 YYREEE (reference sequence). The CDR3 covers 12 residues. Trimming stripped 2 bases from V and 6 bases from J, with 9 bases between. The CDR3 sequence: CASSFAGIEQYF. CDR3 sequence (DNA): TGTGCCAGCAGCTTCGCCGGGATCGAGCAGTACTTC.

This clone was recorded a few times. The chain recombines TRBV2 with TRBJ1-2; no reliable D call. The CDR3 is made up of 14 amino acids. The V end was cut by 2 bases, the J end by 5 bases, with 12 bases between. Germline V lookup: CDR1 SNHLY, CDR2 FYNNEI. CDR3 amino acids: CASSERSPVYGYTF. CDR3 DNA sequence: TGTGCCAGCAGTGAAAGGTCCCCCGTATATGGCTACACCTTC.

This sequence joins TRBV7-3 and TRBJ1-2; TRBD1 is a possible D gene (5 bases). This CDR3 has 15 amino acids. Between the trimmed V and J ends, which lost 0 bases and 4 bases, there was a span of 12 bases. CDR1 SGHTA and CDR2 FQGTGA come from the germline V gene. The CDR3 sequence is CASSLTPGDFYGYTF. The DNA for the CDR3 is TGTGCCAGCAGCTTAACGCCCGGGGACTTCTATGGCTACACCTTC.

The chain employs TRBV9 and TRBJ1-2; D is undetermined. V was cut by 0 bases and J by 3 bases, with 15 bases left in between. CDR3 length: 16 residues. Germline loops: CDR1 SGDLS, CDR2 YYNGEE. Written as DNA, the CDR3 is TGTGCCAGCAGCGTAGCAAAAGTGGATTCGTACTATGGCTACACCTTC. Translation gives CASSVAKVDSYYGYTF.

The chain employs TRBV18 and TRBJ1-1; D is perhaps TRBD1 (5 bases). The CDR3 length is 13 residues. Trimming left V 0 bases short and J 9 bases short, with 11 bases between. The germline V gene has CDR1 KGHSH and CDR2 LQKENI. The CDR3 DNA reads as TGTGCCAGCTCACCACCGTCTGGGGGGAAAGCTTTCTTT. Its translation is CASSPPSGGKAFF.

The chain recombines TRBV20-1 with TRBJ2-3; D is uncertain. Per germline, CDR1 DFQATT and CDR2 SNEGSKA (reference sequence). Deletions cut 5 bases from V and 1 base from J, with 1 base between. The CDR3 runs to 10 residues. The CDR3 is CSAGTDTQYF. Written as DNA, the CDR3 is TGCAGTGCTGGCACAGATACGCAGTATTTT.

The chain recombines TRBV5-6 with TRBJ1-2, with D perhaps matching TRBD1 (5 bases). Germline assignment: CDR1 SGHDT and CDR2 YYEEEE. This CDR3 comprises 14 residues. V dropped 6 bases and J dropped 1 base, with 13 bases sitting between them. CDR3 protein: CASTPTDFNYGYTF. The CDR3 nucleotides read TGTGCCAGCACCCCGACAGACTTTAACTATGGCTACACCTTC.

This chain joins TRBV28 and TRBJ2-4; D remains ambiguous. Trimming shortened V by 3 bases and J by 0 bases, and 12 bases separated the two germline ends. From germline, CDR1 is MDHEN and CDR2 SYDVKM. This CDR3 comprises 16 residues. DNA for the CDR3: TGTGCCAGCAGTTTGAGGCAGAATTTAGCCAAAAACATTCAGTACTTC. Its protein is CASSLRQNLAKNIQYF.